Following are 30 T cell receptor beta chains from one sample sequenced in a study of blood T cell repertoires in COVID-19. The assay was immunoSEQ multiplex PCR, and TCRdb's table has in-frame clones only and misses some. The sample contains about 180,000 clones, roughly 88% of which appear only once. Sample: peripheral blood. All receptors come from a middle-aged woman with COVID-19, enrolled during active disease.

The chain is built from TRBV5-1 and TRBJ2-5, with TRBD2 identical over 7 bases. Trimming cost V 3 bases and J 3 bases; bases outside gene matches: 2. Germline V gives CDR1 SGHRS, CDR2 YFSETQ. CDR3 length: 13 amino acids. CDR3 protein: CASSWSGEETQYF. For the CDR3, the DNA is TGCGCCAGCAGCTGGAGCGGGGAAGAGACCCAGTACTTC.

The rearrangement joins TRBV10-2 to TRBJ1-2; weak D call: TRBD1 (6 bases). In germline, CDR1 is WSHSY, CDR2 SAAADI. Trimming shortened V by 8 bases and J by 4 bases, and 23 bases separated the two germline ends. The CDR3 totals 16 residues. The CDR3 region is CASRGLGEKGVYGYTF. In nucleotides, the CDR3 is TGCGCCAGCCGGGGCCTTGGGGAGAAGGGGGTCTATGGCTACACCTTC.

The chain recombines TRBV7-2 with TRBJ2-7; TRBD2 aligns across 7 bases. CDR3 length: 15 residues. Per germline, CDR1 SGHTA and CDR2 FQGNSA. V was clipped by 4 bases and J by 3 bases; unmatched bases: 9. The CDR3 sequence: CASSSRTSSGYEQYF. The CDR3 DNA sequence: TGTGCCAGCAGCTCGCGGACTAGTTCAGGCTACGAGCAGTACTTC. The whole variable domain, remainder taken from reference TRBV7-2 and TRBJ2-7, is GAGVSQSPSNKVTEKGKDVELRCDPISGHTALYWYRQSLGQGLEFLIYFQGNSAPDKSGLPSDRFSAERTGGSVSTLTIQRTQQEDSAVYLCASSSRTSSGYEQYFGPGTRLTVT.

The CDR3 region has the DNA TGTGCCAGCAGCGATAGACTAGCGGGACAGTTCTTC. Amino acids: CASSDRLAGQFF. The chain employs TRBV11-3 and TRBJ2-1, with TRBD2 identical over 11 bases. The V segment lost 5 bases and the J segment 13 bases; nucleotides outside the gene matches: 4. CDR1 is SGHNT and CDR2 is YENEEA in the germline V gene. This CDR3 spans 12 amino acids.

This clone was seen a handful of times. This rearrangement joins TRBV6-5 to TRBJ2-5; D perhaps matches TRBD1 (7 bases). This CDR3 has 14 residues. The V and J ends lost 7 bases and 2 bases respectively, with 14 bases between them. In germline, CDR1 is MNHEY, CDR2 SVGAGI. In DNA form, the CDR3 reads TGTGCCAGCACCCAACCAGGGGGGCAAGAGACCCAGTACTTC. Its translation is CASTQPGGQETQYF.

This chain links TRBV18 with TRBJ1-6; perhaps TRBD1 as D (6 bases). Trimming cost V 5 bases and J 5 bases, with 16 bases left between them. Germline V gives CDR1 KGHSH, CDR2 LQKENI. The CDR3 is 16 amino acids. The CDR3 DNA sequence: TGTGCCAGCTCATCTATTCCGGGACAAGATAATTCACCCCTCCACTTT. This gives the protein CASSSIPGQDNSPLHF.

The CDR3, as DNA: TGTGCCAGCAGTTTAATTGCAGGGCCAAGCTCCTACAATGAGCAGTTCTTC. Protein: CASSLIAGPSSYNEQFF. The V gene is TRBV28, the J gene TRBJ2-1, with D perhaps TRBD1 (5 bases). The CDR3 length is 17 residues. Trimming stripped 2 bases from V and 0 bases from J, with 14 bases between. CDR1 is MDHEN and CDR2 is SYDVKM in the germline V gene. Together with reference TRBV28 and TRBJ2-1, the CDR3 gives the full variable domain: DVKVTQSSRYLVKRTGEKVFLECVQDMDHENMFWYRQDPGLGLRLIYFSYDVKMKEKGDIPEGYSVSREKKERFSLILESASTNQTSMYLCASSLIAGPSSYNEQFFGPGTRLTVL.

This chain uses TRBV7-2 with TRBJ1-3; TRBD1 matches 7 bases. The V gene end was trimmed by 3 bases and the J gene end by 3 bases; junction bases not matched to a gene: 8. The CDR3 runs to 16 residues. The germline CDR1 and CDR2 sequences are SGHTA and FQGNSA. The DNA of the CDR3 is TGTGCCAGCAGCTTGTCGACAGGGAAGCTTGGAAACACCATATATTTT. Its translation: CASSLSTGKLGNTIYF.

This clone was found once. The DNA of the CDR3 is TGTGCCAGTAGTAGGAGACAGGGCGGCAATCAGCCCCAGCATTTT. It is translated as CASSRRQGGNQPQHF. The chain couples TRBV19 to TRBJ1-5, with 7 bases identical to TRBD1. The junction had 5 bases not matched to a gene; V was cut back by 4 bases and J by 2 bases. The CDR3 sequence is 15 residues long. Germline lookup yields CDR1 LNHDA and CDR2 SQIVND (reference sequence).

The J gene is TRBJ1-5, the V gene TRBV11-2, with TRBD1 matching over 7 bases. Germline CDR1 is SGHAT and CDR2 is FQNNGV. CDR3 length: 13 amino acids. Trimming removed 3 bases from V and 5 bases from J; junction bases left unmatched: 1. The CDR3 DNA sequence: TGTGCCAGCAGCTTGGGACAGTATCAGCCCCAGCATTTT. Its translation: CASSLGQYQPQHF.

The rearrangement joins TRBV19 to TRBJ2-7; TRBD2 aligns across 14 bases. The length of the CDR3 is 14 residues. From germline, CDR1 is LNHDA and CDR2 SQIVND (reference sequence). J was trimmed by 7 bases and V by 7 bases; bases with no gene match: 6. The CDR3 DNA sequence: TGTGCCAGTAAAACCGGGACTAGCGGGAGTGAGCAGTACTTC. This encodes CASKTGTSGSEQYF.

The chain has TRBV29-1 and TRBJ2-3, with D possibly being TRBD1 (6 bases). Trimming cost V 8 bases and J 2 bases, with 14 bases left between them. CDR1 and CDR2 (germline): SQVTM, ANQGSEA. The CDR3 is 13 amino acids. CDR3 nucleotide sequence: TGCAGCTCCAGGGGCAAGTACACAGATACGCAGTATTTT. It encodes CSSRGKYTDTQYF.

The CDR3 DNA reads TGTGCCAGTAGTTCCCGGGGGGACCGCACCCGTGAAAAACTGTTTTTT. It is translated as CASSSRGDRTREKLFF. J is TRBJ1-4 and V is TRBV19, with a weak D call TRBD1 (5 bases). Germline CDR1 reads LNHDA; CDR2 reads SQIVND (reference sequence). CDR3 length equals 16 residues. Trimming removed 5 bases from V and 7 bases from J, with 20 bases in between.

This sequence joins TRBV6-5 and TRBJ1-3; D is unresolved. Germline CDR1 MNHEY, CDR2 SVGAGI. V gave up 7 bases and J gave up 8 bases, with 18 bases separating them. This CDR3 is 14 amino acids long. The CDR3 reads CASTRRGSGDTIYF. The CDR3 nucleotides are TGTGCCAGCACCCGGAGAGGGTCGGGAGACACCATATATTTT.

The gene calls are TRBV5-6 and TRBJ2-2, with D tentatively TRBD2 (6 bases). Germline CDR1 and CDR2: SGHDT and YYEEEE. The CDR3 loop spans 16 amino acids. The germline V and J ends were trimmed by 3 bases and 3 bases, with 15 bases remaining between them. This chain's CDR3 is CASSSTRREDTGELFF. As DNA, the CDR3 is TGTGCCAGCAGCTCGACTAGGAGGGAGGACACCGGGGAGCTGTTTTTT.

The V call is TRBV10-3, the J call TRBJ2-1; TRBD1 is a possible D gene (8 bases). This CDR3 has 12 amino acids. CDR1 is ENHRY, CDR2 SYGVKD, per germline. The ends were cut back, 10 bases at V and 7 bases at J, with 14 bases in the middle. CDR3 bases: TGTGCCACCAGCGGGACAGGAAATGAGCAGTTCTTC. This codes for CATSGTGNEQFF.

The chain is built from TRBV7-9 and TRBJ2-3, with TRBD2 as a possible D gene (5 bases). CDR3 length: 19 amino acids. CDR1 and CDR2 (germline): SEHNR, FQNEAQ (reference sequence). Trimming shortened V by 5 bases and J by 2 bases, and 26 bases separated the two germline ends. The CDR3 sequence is CASSPGPSVVLGDTDTQYF. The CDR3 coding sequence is TGTGCCAGCAGCCCAGGACCAAGCGTCGTTTTGGGAGACACAGATACGCAGTATTTT.

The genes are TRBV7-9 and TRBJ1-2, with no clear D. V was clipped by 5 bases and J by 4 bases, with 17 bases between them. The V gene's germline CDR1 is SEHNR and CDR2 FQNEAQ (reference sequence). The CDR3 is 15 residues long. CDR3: CASSASGGPTYGYTF. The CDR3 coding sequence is TGTGCCAGCAGCGCGTCGGGCGGGCCGACCTATGGCTACACCTTC.

The CDR3 DNA reads as TGTGCCAGCAGGGACCCGCGGGTAAATGGCTACACCTTC. It is translated as CASRDPRVNGYTF. This sequence joins TRBV6-5 and TRBJ1-2; D not resolved. This CDR3 has 13 residues. Germline V gives CDR1 MNHEY, CDR2 SVGAGI. V lost 6 bases and J 6 bases, leaving 14 bases between the germline ends.

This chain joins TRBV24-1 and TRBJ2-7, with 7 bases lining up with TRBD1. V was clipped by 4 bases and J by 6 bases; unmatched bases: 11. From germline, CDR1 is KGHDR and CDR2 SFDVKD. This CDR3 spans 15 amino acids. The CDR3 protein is CATSDPTTTGTEQYF. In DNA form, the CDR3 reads TGTGCCACCAGTGACCCTACGACGACAGGGACCGAGCAGTACTTC.

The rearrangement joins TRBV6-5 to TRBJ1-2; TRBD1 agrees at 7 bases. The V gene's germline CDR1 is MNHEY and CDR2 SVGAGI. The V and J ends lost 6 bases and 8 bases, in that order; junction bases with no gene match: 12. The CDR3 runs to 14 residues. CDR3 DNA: TGTGCCAGCAGGGGCGGGACAGTGGCTTACGGCTACACCTTC. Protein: CASRGGTVAYGYTF.

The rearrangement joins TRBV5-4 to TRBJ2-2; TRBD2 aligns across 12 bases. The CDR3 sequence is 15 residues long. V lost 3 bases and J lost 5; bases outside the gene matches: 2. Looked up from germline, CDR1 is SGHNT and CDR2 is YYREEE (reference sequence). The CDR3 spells CASSSGTSGTGELFF. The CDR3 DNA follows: TGTGCCAGCAGCTCAGGGACTAGCGGGACCGGGGAGCTGTTTTTT.

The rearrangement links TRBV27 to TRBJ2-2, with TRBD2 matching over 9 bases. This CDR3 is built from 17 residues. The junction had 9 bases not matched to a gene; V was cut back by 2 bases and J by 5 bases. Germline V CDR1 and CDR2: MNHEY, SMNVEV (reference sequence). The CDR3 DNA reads TGTGCCAGCAGTTTACGTGTAGCGGGAGCAAGAACCGGGGAGCTGTTTTTT. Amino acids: CASSLRVAGARTGELFF.

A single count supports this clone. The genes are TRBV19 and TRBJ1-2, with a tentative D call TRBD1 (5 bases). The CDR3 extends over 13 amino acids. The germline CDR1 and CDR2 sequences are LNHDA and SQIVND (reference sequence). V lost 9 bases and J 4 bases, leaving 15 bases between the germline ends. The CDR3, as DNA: TGTGCCAGCACCCGCGGGGGTTCCTATGGCTACACCTTC. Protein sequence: CASTRGGSYGYTF.

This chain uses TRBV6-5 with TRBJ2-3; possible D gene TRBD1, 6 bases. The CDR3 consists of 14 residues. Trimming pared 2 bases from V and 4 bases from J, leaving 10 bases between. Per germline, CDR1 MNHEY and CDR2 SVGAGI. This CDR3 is CASSYAQGADTQYF. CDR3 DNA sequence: TGTGCCAGCAGTTACGCACAGGGAGCAGATACGCAGTATTTT.

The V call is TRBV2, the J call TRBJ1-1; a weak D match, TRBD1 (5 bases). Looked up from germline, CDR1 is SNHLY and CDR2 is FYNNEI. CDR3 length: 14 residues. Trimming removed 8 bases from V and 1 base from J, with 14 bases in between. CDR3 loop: CASLLVTGNTEAFF. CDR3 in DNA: TGTGCCAGCCTTCTAGTCACAGGGAACACTGAAGCTTTCTTT.

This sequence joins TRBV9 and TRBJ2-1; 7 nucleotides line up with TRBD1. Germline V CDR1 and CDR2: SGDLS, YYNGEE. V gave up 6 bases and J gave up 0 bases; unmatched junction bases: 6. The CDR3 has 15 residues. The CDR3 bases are TGTGCCAGCACCTGGGGGACAGCCTCCTACAATGAGCAGTTCTTC. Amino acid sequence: CASTWGTASYNEQFF.

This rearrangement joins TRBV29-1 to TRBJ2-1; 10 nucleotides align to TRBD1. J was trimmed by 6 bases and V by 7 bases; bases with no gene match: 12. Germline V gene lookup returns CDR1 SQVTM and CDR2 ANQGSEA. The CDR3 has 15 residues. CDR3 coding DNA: TGCAGCGCCTACTACCTCGGGACAGGGGCCAATGAGCAGTTCTTC. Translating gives CSAYYLGTGANEQFF.

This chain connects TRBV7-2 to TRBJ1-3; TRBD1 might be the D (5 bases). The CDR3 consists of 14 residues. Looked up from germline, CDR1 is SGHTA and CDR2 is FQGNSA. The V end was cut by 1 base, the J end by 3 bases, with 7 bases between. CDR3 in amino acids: CASSLVGGGNTIYF. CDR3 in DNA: TGTGCCAGCAGCTTAGTGGGGGGTGGAAACACCATATATTTT. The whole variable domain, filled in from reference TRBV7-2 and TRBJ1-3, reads GAGVSQSPSNKVTEKGKDVELRCDPISGHTALYWYRQSLGQGLEFLIYFQGNSAPDKSGLPSDRFSAERTGGSVSTLTIQRTQQEDSAVYLCASSLVGGGNTIYFGEGSWLTVV.

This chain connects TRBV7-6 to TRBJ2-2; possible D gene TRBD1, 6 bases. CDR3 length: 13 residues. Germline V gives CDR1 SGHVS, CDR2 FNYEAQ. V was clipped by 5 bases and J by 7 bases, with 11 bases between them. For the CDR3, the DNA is TGTGCCAGCAGCGTGTGGACAGTCGGGGAGCTGTTTTTT. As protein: CASSVWTVGELFF.